The T cell receptor (beta chain) under discussion was sequenced for a study of early T cells in non-severe SARS-CoV-2 infection. Each CDR3 protein is one row after TCRdb ran MiXCR on the 5' RACE reads. The table includes fewer than 80,000 distinct CDR3 sequences, more than 9% detected once. CDR1 is SEHNR, CDR2 FQNEAQ, per germline (reference sequence). This CDR3 is 12 amino acids long. The ends were cut back, 2 bases at V and 2 bases at J, with 3 bases in the middle. Many counts were recorded for this clonotype. This clonotype originated in an adult who was a healthcare worker with PCR-confirmed SARS-CoV-2 infection or an uninfected control (not recorded which). Sequencing input: whole blood. The chain carries TRBV7-9 and TRBJ2-5; unclear D gene. The CDR3 coding sequence is TGTGCCAGCAGCTTAACACAAGAGACCCAGTACTTC. Its translation: CASSLTQETQYF.